Below, one T cell receptor (beta chain) is given with its context. The antigen this receptor binds is unknown. No base quality values were provided; no much bigger clone lies one nucleotide off. Systemically healthy Caucasian individuals from Russia, 39 in total and aged roughly 6 to 100 years, were included as donors. Each donor gave 8 to 10 milliliters of peripheral blood, collected into EDTA-treated Vacutainer tubes. PBMCs were isolated by Ficoll-Paque density-gradient centrifugation, with at least 6 million obtained per sample. Trizol reagent was used to extract total RNA from the PBMCs, yielding at least 6 micrograms per sample. For every donor, an aliquot of PBMCs went through flow cytometry to measure the percentages of naive CD45RAhigh/CD27high T cells. The library was obtained by 5' RACE. Sequenced using an Illumina HiSeq 2500. A second about 7 to 11 cycle PCR used a sample-barcoded 5' primer and a J-beta primer mix. A template-switch 5' adaptor carrying 12 random nucleotides introduced a unique molecular identifier onto each TCR beta cDNA molecule. Each sample yielded at least 3 million CDR3-containing paired-end reads. The Mint cDNA synthesis kit, primed by a TRBC-specific oligonucleotide, was used to synthesize first-strand cDNA from all RNA. After uracil-DNA glycosylase treatment, a first 18-cycle PCR used universal primers M1SS and BC2_uni_R on all cDNA. Under the source paper's analysis protocol: For normalization, 1 million high-quality reads were randomly selected from each sample, with every read carrying a distinct molecular identifier. Instead of being binned into consensus sequences, reads that shared molecular identifiers were thrown out. MiTCR, run with a Q25 quality threshold and the strictest error-elimination algorithm, handled CDR3 identification, clonotype clustering and error correction. A nonparametric unseen species model with Euler transformation was used to estimate a lower bound on total TCR beta diversity. Using fastp at Q25 and MiXCR, TCRdb reprocessed the public reads and kept productive beta chains. A single entry per CDR3 protein holds the most common genes and DNA from its merged rows. TCRdb assigned the V and J calls; the authors' analysis was not used. The sample profile shows around 1.7 million distinct CDR3 sequences; roughly 28% of them were found once. The top ten hold about 7.7% of the sample.

The CDR3, cysteine through phenylalanine, is 15 amino acids long. Kept here is only the CDR3 DNA, which spans 45 bases and is read in frame from base 1. V gives up 5 bases and J gives up 0 bases, and the segment between their germline ends measures 14 bases. The germline V gene yields SGHTA for CDR1 and FQGNSA for CDR2. This specimen belongs to a study of blood T cells in healthy people across ages (dated by TCRdb to between 2015 and 2016). General notes on the study: Template switching captured roughly one uniquely barcoded TCR beta cDNA molecule per two T cells in model experiments. The study measured age-related changes in TCR beta repertoire diversity using deep sequencing normalized with unique cDNA molecular identifiers. For two donors (one aged 18 to 29 and one aged 80 or older), the study analyzed two additional independent replicas of 1 million unique cDNA reads from the same blood draw. Donors of different ages were randomly distributed across sequencing lanes to avoid experimental bias. Donors were grouped into four age groups: young (average 16 years), middle-aged (39), aged (about 60) and long-lived (over 80).

Study-wide findings and limitations: Observed TCR beta diversity correlated strongly with the percentage of naive T cells measured by flow cytometry. Total diversity estimates from one million sequenced T cells were considered lower bounds and underestimates. Compared with the aged group, the long-lived group had more naive CD4+ T cells, fewer expanded clones and increased TCR diversity, suggesting age selection. Observed TCR beta diversity per million T cells fell roughly linearly with age, and a significant reduction was already apparent by age around 36. Because the CMV infection status of the donors was unknown, age-related changes in expanded clonotypes may potentially have been confounded. Conclusive comparison of naive and antigen-experienced compartments was prevented by the profiling of bulk unsorted PBMCs.

The chain uses TRBV7-2 and TRBJ2-7; 5 matching bases give a weak D call of TRBD1. The specimen was blood. This receptor was obtained from a woman in her 30s in good health. The DNA is TGTGCCAGCAGCCCCCAGGGTCTCTACTCCTACGAGCAGTACTTC. Translated, this is CASSPQGLYSYEQYF.